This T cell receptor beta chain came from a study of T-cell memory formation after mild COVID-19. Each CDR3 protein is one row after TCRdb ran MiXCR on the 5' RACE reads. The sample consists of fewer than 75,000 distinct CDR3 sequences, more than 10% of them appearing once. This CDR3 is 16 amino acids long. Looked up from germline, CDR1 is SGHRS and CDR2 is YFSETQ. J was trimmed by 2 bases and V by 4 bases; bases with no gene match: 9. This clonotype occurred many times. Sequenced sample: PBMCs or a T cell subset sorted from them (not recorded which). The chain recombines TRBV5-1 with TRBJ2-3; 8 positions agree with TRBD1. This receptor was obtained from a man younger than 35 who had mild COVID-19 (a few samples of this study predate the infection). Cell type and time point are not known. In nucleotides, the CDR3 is TGCGCCAGCAGCCACTCAAGGACAGGGATCACAGATACGCAGTATTTT. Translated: CASSHSRTGITDTQYF. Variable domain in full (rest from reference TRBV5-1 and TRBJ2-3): KAGVTQTPRYLIKTRGQQVTLSCSPISGHRSVSWYQQTPGQGLQFLFEYFSETQRNKGNFPGRFSGRQFSNSRSEMNVSTLELGDSALYLCASSHSRTGITDTQYFGPGTRLTVL.